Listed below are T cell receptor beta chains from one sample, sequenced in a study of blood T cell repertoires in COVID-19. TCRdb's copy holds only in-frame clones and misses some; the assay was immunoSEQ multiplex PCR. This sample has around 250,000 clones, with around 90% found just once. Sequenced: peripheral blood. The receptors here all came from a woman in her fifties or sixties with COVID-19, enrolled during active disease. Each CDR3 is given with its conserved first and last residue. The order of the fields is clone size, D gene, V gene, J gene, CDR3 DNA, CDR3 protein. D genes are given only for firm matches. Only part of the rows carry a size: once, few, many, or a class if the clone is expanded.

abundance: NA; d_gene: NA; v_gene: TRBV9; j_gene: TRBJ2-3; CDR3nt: TGTGCCAGCAGCGTAGCCGAATGGGCCTATCCACCTAATACGCAGTATTTT; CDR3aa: CASSVAEWAYPPNTQYF
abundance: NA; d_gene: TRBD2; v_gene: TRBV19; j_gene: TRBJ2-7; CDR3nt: TGTGCCAGTAAAAGCCTAGCGGGGGAAGGGGGCTCCTACGAGCAGTACTTC; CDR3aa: CASKSLAGEGGSYEQYF
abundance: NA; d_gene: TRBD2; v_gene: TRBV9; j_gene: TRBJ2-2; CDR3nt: TGTGCCAGCAGTAGTCTAGCGGGCCCGACCGGGGAGCTGTTTTTT; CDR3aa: CASSSLAGPTGELFF
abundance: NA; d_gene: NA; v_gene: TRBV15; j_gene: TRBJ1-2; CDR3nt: TGTGCCACCAGCAGAGATCTCGATGGCTACACCTTC; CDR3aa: CATSRDLDGYTF
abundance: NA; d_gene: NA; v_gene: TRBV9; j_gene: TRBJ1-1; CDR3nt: TGTGCCAGCAGCGCCCTGGACAGAATGAACACTGAAGCTTTCTTT; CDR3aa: CASSALDRMNTEAFF
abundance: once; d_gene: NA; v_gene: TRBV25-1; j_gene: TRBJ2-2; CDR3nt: TGTGCCAGCAGTACGTCAGACGGAGCGAACACCGGGGAGCTGTTTTTT; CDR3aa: CASSTSDGANTGELFF
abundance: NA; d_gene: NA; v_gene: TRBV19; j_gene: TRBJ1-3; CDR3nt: TGTGCCAGTAGTAGAGCCCTCCGAGGTGGAAACACCATATATTTT; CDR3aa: CASSRALRGGNTIYF
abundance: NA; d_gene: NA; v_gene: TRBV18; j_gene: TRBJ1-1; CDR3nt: TGTGCCAGCTCACCACCGCAGGGCGGCAACAGGAACACTGAAGCTTTCTTT; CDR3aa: CASSPPQGGNRNTEAFF
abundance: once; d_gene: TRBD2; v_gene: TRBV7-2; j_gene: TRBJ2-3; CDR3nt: TGTGCCAGCAGCTTTCTCCTAGCGGGGGGCACAGATACGCAGTATTTT; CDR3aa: CASSFLLAGGTDTQYF
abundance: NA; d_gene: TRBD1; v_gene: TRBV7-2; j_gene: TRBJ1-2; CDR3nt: TGTGCCAGCAGCCCGCACCAGGGGGGCTATGGCTACACCTTC; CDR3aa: CASSPHQGGYGYTF
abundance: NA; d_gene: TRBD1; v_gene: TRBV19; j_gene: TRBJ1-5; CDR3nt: TGTGCCAGTACCAAGACAGGGGGCGACAATCAGCCCCAGCATTTT; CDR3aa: CASTKTGGDNQPQHF
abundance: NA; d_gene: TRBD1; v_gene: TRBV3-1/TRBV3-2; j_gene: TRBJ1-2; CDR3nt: TGTGCCAGCAGCCTGCCCGGGACAGGGCATGGCTACACCTTC; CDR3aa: CASSLPGTGHGYTF
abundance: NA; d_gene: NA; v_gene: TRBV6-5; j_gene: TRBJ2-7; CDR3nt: TGTGCCAGCCAACGAGTCGGTTGGTACGAGCAGTACTTC; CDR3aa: CASQRVGWYEQYF
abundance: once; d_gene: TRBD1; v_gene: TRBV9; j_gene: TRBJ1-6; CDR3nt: TGTGCCAGCAGCGGCCAGGGGGCGGACGGCTCCTATAATTCACCCCTCCACTTT; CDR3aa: CASSGQGADGSYNSPLHF